This T cell receptor (beta chain) emerged from a study of blood T cells in healthy people across ages. Study-wide results and limits: More naive CD4+ cells and higher diversity were found in long-lived than in aged donors.

The V end lost 1 base, the J end lost 7 bases, and 9 bases lay between the germline ends. The CDR3 loop spans 13 amino acids. Germline loops: CDR1 LNHNV, CDR2 YYDKDF (reference sequence). Concerning this clonotype: Its antigen is unidentified.

Combining a sample-barcoded 5' primer with a J-beta primer mix, a second PCR ran for about 6 to 11 cycles. A single record per CDR3 protein comes from TCRdb applying MiXCR to the 5' RACE reads. The table records approximately 1,000,000 distinct CDR3 sequences, more than 40% of them present only once. Specimen: blood. This chain uses TRBV15 with TRBJ2-3; D remains ambiguous. This sequence originates from a woman aged 55-75 years in good health. The DNA for the CDR3 is TGTGCCACCAGCAGAGCGGAGCCCAATACGCAGTATTTT. This sequence encodes CATSRAEPNTQYF.